This T cell receptor (beta chain) stems from a study of early T cells in non-severe SARS-CoV-2 infection. There are 18 residues in the CDR3. Germline trimming cut 6 bases from V and 5 bases from J; bases unmatched to any gene: 16. This clonotype showed up many times. TCRdb independently ran MiXCR on the 5' RACE reads; one entry per CDR3 protein. Found here are approximately 58,000 distinct CDR3 sequences, approximately 6.2% of them singletons; the top ten hold under 5%. This chain uses TRBV12-3 or TRBV12-4 with TRBJ2-7; TRBD2 matches at 13 bases. The specimen sequenced was whole blood. This clonotype originated in an adult who was a healthcare worker with PCR-confirmed SARS-CoV-2 infection or an uninfected control (not recorded which). The CDR3 loop reads CASSRTSGGAPGIDEQYF. CDR3 nucleotides: TGTGCCAGCAGCCGAACTAGCGGGGGGGCTCCCGGGATTGACGAGCAGTACTTC.